This is a list of T cell receptor beta chains from one sample in a study of Ad26.COV2.S vaccination and SARS-CoV-2 variants. Data came from immunoSEQ multiplex PCR; TCRdb stores just in-frame clones and leaves some out. The sample lists about 680,000 clones; 80% to 90% were seen once. The sequenced sample was peripheral blood, obtained in a trial of Ad26.COV2.S vaccine versus placebo. These receptors all stem from a person between 18 and 60 years old who received the Ad26.COV2.S COVID-19 vaccine or a placebo. Both conserved end residues are part of each CDR3. A row's size may be missing; if present it is once, few, many or a size class.

V	size	J	CDR3
TRBV6-4	-	TRBJ2-7	CASSPLAGTNEQYF
TRBV30	-	TRBJ1-5	CAWGRRGNQPQHF
TRBV6-6	-	TRBJ2-3	CASSYGESDTQYF
TRBV24-1	-	TRBJ2-5	CATSDPSGRETQYF
TRBV19	-	TRBJ2-1	CASSIGLAGASNEQFF
TRBV21-1	-	TRBJ2-5	CASSEGVPKTQYF
TRBV7-7	-	TRBJ2-1	CASSAGLADPNEQFF
TRBV7-6	-	TRBJ2-6	CASSSWAGSSGANVLTF
TRBV11-2	-	TRBJ2-7	CASSSALAGTQNGQYF
TRBV11-3	-	TRBJ2-1	CASSLGGAENNEQFF
TRBV30	-	TRBJ1-1	CAWSVRDKPNTEAFF
TRBV5-8	-	TRBJ1-6	CASSLSSPLHF
TRBV2	few	TRBJ1-2	CASSEGRAQGYTF
TRBV30	-	TRBJ1-2	CAWSNNYGYTF
TRBV18	few	TRBJ2-7	CASSRGGSWEQYF
TRBV30	-	TRBJ2-5	CAWRDRGPETQYF
TRBV5-6	-	TRBJ2-3	CASSLPVSGGSDTQYF
TRBV14	-	TRBJ2-1	CASSQDRLAGGNEQFF
TRBV12-5	-	TRBJ1-3	CASGSPPSGNTIYF
TRBV5-1	once	TRBJ2-4	CASSGNPGDRGNIQYF
TRBV27	few	TRBJ1-5	CASSLNREGPQHF
TRBV19	-	TRBJ1-5	CASSTTDTYQPQHF
TRBV27	-	TRBJ1-4	CASSLIPGPVANEKLFF